This T cell receptor (beta chain) was recorded in a study of T cells of healthy individuals. The CDR3 spans 15 residues. Germline loops: CDR1 MDHEN, CDR2 SYDVKM. V lost 6 bases to trimming and J lost 5 bases; unmatched junction nucleotides: 7. This clonotype was recorded a few times. TCRdb re-called the 5' RACE reads through MiXCR, storing one row per CDR3 protein. The table records 100,000 or so distinct CDR3 sequences, 15% to 20% of them present only once. The rearrangement links TRBV28 to TRBJ2-2, with 9 bases fitting TRBD1. The clonotype was recovered from a human donor in good health. The CDR3 DNA is TGTGCCAGCAGCTCCGGACAGGGGTGGACCGGGGAGCTGTTTTTT. This translates into CASSSGQGWTGELFF.